A selection of T cell receptor beta chains follows, all from one sample in a study of CD8 T cells in ankylosing spondylitis. TCRdb called the 5' RACE reads again in MiXCR, with one record for every CDR3 protein. Here the sample spans around 540,000 distinct CDR3 sequences, roughly an eighth being singletons. The specimen was blood, either unsorted or a sorted T cell fraction (not recorded which). The receptors derive from a male donor with ankylosing spondylitis. Each CDR3 is given with its conserved first and last residue. Each record gives: V gene, D gene, J gene, clone size, CDR3 DNA, CDR3 protein. D genes are given only for firm matches. Clone size appears in some rows only: once, few, many, or a class for an expanded clone.

>TRBV15|TRBD1|TRBJ1-1|NA
TGTGCCACCAGCCGCGGACAGGTGAACACTGAAGCTTTCTTT
CATSRGQVNTEAFF
>TRBV5-1|TRBD2|TRBJ2-2|NA
TGCGCCAGCAGCAAGAGCGGGAGGGGTACCGGGGAGCTGTTTTTT
CASSKSGRGTGELFF
>TRBV3-1|NA|TRBJ1-1|NA
TGTGCCAGCAGCTCCCGGGGGGCGCGCACTGAAGCTTTCTTT
CASSSRGARTEAFF
>TRBV3-1|NA|TRBJ2-3|few
TGTGCCAGCAGCCAAGAGTGGGCGGCCAGCACAGATACGCAGTATTTT
CASSQEWAASTDTQYF
>TRBV12-3/TRBV12-4|NA|TRBJ2-2|many
TGTGCCAGCAGGGGTCTAGGTTCGAACACCGGGGAGCTGTTTTTT
CASRGLGSNTGELFF
>TRBV12-3/TRBV12-4|NA|TRBJ1-1|many
TGTGCCAGCAGTTCCCTGCCGGGAACTGAAGCTTTCTTT
CASSSLPGTEAFF
>TRBV7-9|NA|TRBJ2-5|few
TGTGCCAGCAGCCCCGACGGAAGTAAAGAGACCCAGTACTTC
CASSPDGSKETQYF
>TRBV5-1|TRBD2|TRBJ2-5|NA
TGCGCCAGCAGCTTGAGCGGGAGAAACCAAGAGACCCAGTACTTC
CASSLSGRNQETQYF
>TRBV7-9|NA|TRBJ1-2|NA
TGTGCCAGCTTGGACGGCCACTATGGCTACACCTTC
CASLDGHYGYTF
>TRBV2|TRBD2|TRBJ2-3|NA
TGTGCCACCGACTGGACTAGCGGCAGCACAGATACGCAGTATTTT
CATDWTSGSTDTQYF